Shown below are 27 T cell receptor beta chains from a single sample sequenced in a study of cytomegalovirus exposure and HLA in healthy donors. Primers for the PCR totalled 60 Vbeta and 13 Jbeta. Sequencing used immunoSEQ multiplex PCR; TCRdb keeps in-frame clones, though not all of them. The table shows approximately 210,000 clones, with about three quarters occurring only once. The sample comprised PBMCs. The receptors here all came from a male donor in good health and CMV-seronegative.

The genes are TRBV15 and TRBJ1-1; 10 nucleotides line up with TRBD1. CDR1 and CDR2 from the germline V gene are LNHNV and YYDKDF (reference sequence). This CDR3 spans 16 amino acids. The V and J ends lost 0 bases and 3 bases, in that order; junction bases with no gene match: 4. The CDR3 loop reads CATSRDRTGGDTEAFF. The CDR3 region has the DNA TGTGCCACCAGCAGAGACCGGACAGGGGGTGACACTGAAGCTTTCTTT.

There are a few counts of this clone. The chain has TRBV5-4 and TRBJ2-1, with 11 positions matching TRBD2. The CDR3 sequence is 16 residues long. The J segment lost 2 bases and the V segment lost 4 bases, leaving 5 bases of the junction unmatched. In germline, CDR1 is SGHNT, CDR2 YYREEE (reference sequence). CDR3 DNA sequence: TGTGCCAGCAGCCAAGATAGCGGGGGGGCCTACAATGAGCAGTTCTTC. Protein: CASSQDSGGAYNEQFF.

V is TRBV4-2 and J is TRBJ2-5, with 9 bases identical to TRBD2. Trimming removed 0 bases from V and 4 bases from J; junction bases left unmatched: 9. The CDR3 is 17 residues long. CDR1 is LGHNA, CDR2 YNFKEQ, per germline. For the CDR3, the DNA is TGTGCCAGCAGCCAAGATCTAACTAGCGGGCAAATAGAGACCCAGTACTTC. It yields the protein CASSQDLTSGQIETQYF.

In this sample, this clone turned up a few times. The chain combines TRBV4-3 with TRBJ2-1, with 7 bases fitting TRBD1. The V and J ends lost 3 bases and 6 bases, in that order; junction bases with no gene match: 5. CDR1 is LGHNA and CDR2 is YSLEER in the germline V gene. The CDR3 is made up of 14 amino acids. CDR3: CASSHRQGFNEQFF. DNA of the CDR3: TGCGCCAGCAGCCACCGACAGGGTTTCAATGAGCAGTTCTTC.

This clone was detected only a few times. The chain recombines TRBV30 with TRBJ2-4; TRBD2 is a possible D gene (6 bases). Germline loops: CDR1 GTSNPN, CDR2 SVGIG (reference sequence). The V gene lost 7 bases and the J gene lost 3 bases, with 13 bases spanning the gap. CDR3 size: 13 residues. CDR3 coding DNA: TGTGCCTTTCTGACGGAGGGCAAAAACATTCAGTACTTC. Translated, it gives CAFLTEGKNIQYF.

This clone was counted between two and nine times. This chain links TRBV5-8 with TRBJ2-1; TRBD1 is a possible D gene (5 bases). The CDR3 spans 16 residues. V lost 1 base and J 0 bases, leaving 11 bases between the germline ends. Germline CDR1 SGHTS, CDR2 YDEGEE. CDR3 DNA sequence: TGTGCCAGCAGCTTGTGGCAGGGTATCTCCTACAATGAGCAGTTCTTC. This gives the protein CASSLWQGISYNEQFF. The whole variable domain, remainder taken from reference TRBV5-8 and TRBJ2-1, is EAGVTQSPTHLIKTRGQQATLRCSPISGHTSVYWYQQALGLGLQFLLWYDEGEERNRGNFPPRFSGRQFPNYSSELNVNALELEDSALYLCASSLWQGISYNEQFFGPGTRLTVL.

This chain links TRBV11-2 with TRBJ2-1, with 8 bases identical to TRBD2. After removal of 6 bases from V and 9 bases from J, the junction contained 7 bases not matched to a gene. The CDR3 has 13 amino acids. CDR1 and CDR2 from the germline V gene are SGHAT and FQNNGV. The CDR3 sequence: CASREAGDTEQFF. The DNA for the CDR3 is TGTGCCAGCAGGGAAGCGGGAGATACTGAGCAGTTCTTC.

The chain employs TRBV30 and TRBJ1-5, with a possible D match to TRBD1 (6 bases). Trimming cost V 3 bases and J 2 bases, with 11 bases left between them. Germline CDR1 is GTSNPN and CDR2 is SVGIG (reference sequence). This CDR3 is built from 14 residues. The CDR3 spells CAWSLDRGNQPQHF. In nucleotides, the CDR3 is TGTGCCTGGAGCCTGGACAGAGGCAATCAGCCCCAGCATTTT. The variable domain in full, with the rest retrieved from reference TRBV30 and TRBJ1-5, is SQTIHQWPATLVQPVGSPLSLECTVEGTSNPNLYWYRQAAGRGLQLLFYSVGIGQISSEVPQNLSASRPQDRQFILSSKKLLLSDSGFYLCAWSLDRGNQPQHFGDGTRLSIL.

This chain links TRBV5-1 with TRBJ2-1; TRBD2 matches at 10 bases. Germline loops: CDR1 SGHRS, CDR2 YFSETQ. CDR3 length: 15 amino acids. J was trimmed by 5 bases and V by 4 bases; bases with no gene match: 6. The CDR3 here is CASSAELAGNNEQFF. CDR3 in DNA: TGCGCCAGCAGCGCCGAACTAGCGGGGAACAATGAGCAGTTCTTC.

CDR3 DNA: TGTGCCAGCAGCTTGCCACAGGGGTGGGGCTACACCTTC. It codes for CASSLPQGWGYTF. This chain connects TRBV5-6 to TRBJ1-2, with TRBD1 identical over 7 bases. Germline V gene data show CDR1 as SGHDT and CDR2 as YYEEEE. Unmatched junction bases numbered 5, after V lost 1 base and J lost 8 bases. The CDR3 is made up of 13 amino acids.

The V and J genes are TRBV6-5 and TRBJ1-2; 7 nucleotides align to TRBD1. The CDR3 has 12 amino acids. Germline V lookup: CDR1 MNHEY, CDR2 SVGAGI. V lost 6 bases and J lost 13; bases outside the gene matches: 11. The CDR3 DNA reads TGTGCCAGCAGCCGGGTAAGGGACAGCCTCACCTTC. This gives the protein CASSRVRDSLTF.

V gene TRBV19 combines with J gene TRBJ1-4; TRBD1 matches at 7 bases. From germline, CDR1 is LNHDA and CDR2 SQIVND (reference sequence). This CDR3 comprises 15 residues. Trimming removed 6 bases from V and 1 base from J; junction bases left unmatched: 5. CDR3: CASSGRQGTNEKLFF. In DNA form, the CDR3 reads TGTGCCAGTAGCGGAAGACAGGGAACTAATGAAAAACTGTTTTTT.

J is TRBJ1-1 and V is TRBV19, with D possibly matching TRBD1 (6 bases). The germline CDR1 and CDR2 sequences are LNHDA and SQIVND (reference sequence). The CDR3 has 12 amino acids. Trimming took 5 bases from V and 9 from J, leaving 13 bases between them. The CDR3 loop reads CASSEMGAQAFF. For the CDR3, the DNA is TGTGCCAGTAGTGAGATGGGGGCGCAAGCTTTCTTT.

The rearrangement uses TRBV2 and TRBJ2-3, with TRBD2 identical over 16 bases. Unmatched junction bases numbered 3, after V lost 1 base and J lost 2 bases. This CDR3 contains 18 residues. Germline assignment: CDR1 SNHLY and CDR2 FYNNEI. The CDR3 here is CASSEGGLAGGLTDTQYF. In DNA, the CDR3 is TGTGCCAGCAGTGAAGGGGGACTAGCGGGAGGGCTCACAGATACGCAGTATTTT.

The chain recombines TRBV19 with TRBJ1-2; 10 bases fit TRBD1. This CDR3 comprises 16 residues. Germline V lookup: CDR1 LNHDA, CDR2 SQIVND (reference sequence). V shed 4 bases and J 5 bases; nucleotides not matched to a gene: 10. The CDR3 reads CASSNARRTGGYGYTF. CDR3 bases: TGTGCCAGTAGTAATGCCCGGCGGACAGGGGGTTATGGCTACACCTTC.

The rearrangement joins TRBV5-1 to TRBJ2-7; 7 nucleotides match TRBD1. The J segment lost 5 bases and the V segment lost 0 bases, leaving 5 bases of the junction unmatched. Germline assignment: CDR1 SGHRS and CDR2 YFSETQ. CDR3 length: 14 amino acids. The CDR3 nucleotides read TGCGCCAGCAGCTTGGCCCGACAGGGTCACGAGCAGTACTTC. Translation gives CASSLARQGHEQYF.

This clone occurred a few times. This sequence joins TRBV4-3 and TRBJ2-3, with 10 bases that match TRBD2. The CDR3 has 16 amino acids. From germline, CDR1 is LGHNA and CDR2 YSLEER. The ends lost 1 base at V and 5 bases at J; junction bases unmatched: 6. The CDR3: CASSQAAAGGRDTQYF. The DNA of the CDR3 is TGCGCCAGCAGCCAAGCGGCAGCGGGGGGGCGAGATACGCAGTATTTT.

The CDR3 DNA follows: TGCGCCAGCAGCCAAGACGGCTACAATGAGCAGTTCTTC. It is translated as CASSQDGYNEQFF. The V call is TRBV4-1, the J call TRBJ2-1; D gene ambiguous. V shed 0 bases and J shed 3 bases, with 3 bases lying between them. The CDR3 spans 13 residues. Per the germline V gene, CDR1 is MGHRA and CDR2 is YSYEKL.

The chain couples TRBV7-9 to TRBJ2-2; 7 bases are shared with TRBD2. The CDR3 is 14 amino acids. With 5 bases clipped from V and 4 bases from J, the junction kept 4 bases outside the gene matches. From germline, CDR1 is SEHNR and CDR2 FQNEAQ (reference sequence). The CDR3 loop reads CASSPGLTTGELFF. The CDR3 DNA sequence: TGTGCCAGCAGCCCGGGACTAACCACCGGGGAGCTGTTTTTT.

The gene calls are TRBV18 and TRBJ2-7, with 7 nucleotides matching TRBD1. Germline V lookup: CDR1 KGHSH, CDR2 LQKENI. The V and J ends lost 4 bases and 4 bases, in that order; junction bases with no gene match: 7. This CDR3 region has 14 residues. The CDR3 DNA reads TGTGCCAGCTCACGCGCAGACAGGGAATACGAGCAGTACTTC. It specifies CASSRADREYEQYF.

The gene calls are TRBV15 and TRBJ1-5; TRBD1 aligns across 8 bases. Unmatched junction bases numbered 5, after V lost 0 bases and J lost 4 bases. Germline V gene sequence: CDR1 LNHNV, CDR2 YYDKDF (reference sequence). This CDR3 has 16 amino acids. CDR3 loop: CATSRDRQGPNQPQHF. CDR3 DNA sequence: TGTGCCACCAGCAGAGATAGACAGGGGCCAAATCAGCCCCAGCATTTT.

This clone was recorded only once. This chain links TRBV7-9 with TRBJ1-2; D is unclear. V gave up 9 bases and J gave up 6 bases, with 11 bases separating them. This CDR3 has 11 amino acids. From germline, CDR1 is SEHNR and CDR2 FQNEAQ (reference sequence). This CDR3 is CASPMADGYTF. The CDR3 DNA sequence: TGTGCCAGTCCCATGGCGGATGGCTACACCTTC.

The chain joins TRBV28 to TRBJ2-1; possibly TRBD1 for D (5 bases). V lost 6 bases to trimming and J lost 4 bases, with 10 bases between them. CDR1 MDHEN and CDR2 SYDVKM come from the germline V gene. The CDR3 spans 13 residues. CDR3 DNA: TGTGCCAGCAGACAGGATGTATACAATGAGCAGTTCTTC. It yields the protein CASRQDVYNEQFF.

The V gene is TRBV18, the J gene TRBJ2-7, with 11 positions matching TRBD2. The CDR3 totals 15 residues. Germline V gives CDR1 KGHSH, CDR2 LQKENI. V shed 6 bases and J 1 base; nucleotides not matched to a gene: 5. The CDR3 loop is CASSPGTSGSYEQYF. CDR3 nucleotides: TGTGCCAGCTCCCCCGGGACTAGCGGTTCCTACGAGCAGTACTTC.

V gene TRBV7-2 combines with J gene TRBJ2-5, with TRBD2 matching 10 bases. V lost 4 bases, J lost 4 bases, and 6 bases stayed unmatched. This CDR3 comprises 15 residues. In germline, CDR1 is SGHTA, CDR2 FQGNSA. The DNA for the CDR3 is TGTGCCAGCAGCTCCAGCGGGGGGGCCCGAGAGACCCAGTACTTC. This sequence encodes CASSSSGGARETQYF.

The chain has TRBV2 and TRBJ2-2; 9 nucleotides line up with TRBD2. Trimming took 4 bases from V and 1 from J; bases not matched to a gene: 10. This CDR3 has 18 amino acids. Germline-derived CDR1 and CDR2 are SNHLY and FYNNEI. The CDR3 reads CASSVTRGRALNTGELFF. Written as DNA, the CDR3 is TGTGCCAGCAGTGTTACTCGCGGGAGGGCCCTGAACACCGGGGAGCTGTTTTTT.

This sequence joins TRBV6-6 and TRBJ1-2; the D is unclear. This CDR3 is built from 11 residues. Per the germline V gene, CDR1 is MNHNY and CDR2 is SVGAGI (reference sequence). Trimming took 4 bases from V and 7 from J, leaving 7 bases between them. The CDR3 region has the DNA TGTGCCAGCAGTTTCCAGGCTGGCTACACCTTC. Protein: CASSFQAGYTF.